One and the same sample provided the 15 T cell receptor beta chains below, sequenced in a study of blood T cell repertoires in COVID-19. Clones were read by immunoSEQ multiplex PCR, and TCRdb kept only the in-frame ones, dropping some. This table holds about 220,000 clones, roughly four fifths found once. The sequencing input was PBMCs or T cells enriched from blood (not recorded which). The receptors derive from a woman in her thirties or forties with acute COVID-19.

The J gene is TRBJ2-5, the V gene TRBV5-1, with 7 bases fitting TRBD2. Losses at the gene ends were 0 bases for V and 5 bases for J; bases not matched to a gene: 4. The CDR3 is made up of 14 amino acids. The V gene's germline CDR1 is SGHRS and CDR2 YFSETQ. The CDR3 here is CASSLEGGAETQYF. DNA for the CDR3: TGCGCCAGCAGCTTGGAGGGAGGGGCGGAGACCCAGTACTTC.

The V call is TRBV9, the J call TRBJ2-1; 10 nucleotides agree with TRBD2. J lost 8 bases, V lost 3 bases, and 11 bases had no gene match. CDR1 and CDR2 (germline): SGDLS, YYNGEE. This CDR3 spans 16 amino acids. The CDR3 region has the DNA TGTGCCAGCAGCGACCCCGGACTAGCGGAGGTGGATGAGCAGTTCTTC. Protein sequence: CASSDPGLAEVDEQFF.

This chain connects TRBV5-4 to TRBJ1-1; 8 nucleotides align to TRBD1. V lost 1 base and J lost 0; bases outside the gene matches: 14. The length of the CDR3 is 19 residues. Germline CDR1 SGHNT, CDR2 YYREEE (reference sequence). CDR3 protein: CASSLSTGTGLGMNTEAFF. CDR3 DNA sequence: TGTGCCAGCAGCTTGTCGACCGGGACAGGACTTGGGATGAACACTGAAGCTTTCTTT.

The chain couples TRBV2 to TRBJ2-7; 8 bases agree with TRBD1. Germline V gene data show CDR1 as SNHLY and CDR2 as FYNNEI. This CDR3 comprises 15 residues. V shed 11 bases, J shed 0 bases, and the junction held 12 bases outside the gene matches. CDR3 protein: CAGGFGTGSSYEQYF. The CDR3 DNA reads TGTGCCGGGGGGTTCGGGACAGGATCCTCCTACGAGCAGTACTTC.

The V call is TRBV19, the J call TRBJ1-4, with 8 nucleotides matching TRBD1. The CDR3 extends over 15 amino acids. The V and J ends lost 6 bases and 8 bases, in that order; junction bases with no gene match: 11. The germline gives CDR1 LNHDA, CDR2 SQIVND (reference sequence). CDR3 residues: CASRAGQADREKLFF. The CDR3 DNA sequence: TGTGCCAGTAGGGCGGGACAGGCGGACCGCGAAAAACTGTTTTTT.

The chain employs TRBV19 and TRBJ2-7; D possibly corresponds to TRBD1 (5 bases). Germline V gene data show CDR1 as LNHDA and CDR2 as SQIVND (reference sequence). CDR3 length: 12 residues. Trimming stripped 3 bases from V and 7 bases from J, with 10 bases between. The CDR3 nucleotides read TGTGCCAGTAGTATCCAGGGTAAGGAGCAGTACTTC. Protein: CASSIQGKEQYF.

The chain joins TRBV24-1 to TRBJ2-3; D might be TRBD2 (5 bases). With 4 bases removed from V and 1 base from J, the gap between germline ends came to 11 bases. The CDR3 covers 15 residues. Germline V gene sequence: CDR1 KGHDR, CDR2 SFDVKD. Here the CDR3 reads CATSERRAGTDTQYF. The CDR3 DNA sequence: TGTGCCACCAGTGAACGGCGGGCCGGCACAGATACGCAGTATTTT.

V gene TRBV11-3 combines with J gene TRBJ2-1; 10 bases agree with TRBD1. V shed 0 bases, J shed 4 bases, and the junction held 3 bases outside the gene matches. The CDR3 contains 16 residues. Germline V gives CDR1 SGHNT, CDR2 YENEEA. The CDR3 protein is CASSLEGTGVYNEQFF. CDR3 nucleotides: TGTGCCAGCAGCTTAGAGGGGACAGGGGTTTACAATGAGCAGTTCTTC. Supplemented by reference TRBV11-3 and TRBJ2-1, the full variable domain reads EAGVVQSPRYKIIEKKQPVAFWCNPISGHNTLYWYLQNLGQGPELLIRYENEEAVDDSQLPKDRFSAERLKGVDSTLKIQPAELGDSAVYLCASSLEGTGVYNEQFFGPGTRLTVL.

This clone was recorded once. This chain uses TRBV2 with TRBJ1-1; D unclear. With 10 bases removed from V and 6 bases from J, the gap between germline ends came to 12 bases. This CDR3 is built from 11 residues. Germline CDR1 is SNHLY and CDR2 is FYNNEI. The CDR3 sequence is CAIKAGAEAFF. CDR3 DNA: TGTGCCATCAAGGCCGGGGCTGAAGCTTTCTTT.

This chain's CDR3 is CASSPIKGGPPNSPLHF. The CDR3 bases are TGTGCCAGCAGCCCGATCAAAGGGGGACCCCCTAATTCACCCCTCCACTTT. V gene TRBV5-4 combines with J gene TRBJ1-6, with D possibly being TRBD1 (6 bases). The CDR3 sequence is 17 residues long. Per the germline V gene, CDR1 is SGHNT and CDR2 is YYREEE (reference sequence). The ends were cut back, 4 bases at V and 6 bases at J, with 20 bases in the middle.

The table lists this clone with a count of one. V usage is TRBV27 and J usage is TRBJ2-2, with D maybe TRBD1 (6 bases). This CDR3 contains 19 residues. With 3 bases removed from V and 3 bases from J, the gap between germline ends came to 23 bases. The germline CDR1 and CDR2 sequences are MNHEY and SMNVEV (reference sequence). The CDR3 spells CASSFIPDRFGGHTGELFF. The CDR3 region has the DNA TGTGCCAGCAGTTTCATCCCAGACAGGTTCGGCGGGCACACCGGGGAGCTGTTTTTT.

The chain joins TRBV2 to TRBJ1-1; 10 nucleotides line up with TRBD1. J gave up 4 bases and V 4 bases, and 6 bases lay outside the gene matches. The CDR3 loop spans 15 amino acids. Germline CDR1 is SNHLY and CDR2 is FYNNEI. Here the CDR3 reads CASSGQGAPLTEAFF. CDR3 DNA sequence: TGTGCCAGCAGTGGACAGGGGGCCCCCCTCACTGAAGCTTTCTTT.

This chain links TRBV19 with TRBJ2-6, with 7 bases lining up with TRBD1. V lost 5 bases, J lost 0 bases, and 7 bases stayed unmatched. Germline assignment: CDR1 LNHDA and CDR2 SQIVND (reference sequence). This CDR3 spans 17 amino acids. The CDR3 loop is CASSVTGTVSGANVLTF. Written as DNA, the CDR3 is TGTGCCAGTAGTGTAACTGGGACAGTCTCTGGGGCCAACGTCCTGACTTTC.

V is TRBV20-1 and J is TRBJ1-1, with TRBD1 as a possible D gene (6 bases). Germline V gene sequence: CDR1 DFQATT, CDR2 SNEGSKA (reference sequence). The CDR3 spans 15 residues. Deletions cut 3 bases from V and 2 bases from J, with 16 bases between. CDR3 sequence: CSASGWGQGNTEAFF. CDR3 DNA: TGCAGTGCTAGTGGGTGGGGGCAAGGAAACACTGAAGCTTTCTTT.

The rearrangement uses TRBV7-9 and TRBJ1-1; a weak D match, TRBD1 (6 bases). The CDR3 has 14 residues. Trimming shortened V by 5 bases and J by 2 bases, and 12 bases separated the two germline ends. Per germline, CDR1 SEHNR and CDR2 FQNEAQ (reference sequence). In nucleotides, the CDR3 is TGTGCCAGCAGCCGCCGGGGGGGCAACACTGAAGCTTTCTTT. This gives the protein CASSRRGGNTEAFF.